Here is one T cell receptor beta chain with its context. At one boundary the junction diverges from the germline segment, which might be a read error. The sample belongs to a study of control samples from healthy donors and cancer patients. Repertoires were generated with immunoSEQ multiplex PCR, while TCRdb's copy carries only in-frame clones and drops some. The repertoire includes under 55,000 clones, 75% to 90% of them detected once, and over 9.5% sits in the top ten. Sequenced material: blood. The TCR comes from a man aged 65-85 years in good health.

CDR3 nucleotide sequence: TGTGCCAGCAGGCAAGGGAACAGGGACACTGAAGCTTTCTTT. Translated, it gives CASRQGNRDTEAFF. The chain joins TRBV3-1 (or the pseudogene TRBV3-2) to TRBJ1-1, with D perhaps matching TRBD1 (6 bases). CDR1 and CDR2 from the germline V gene are LGHDT and YNNKEL (reference sequence). This CDR3 has 14 residues.